The text below deals with one TCR beta chain. Its antigen is unknown. This specimen comes from a study of cytomegalovirus exposure and HLA in healthy donors. This table comes from immunoSEQ multiplex PCR, and its TCRdb copy is limited to in-frame clones, with some not included. The data show 150,000 or so clones, about 83% seen once. Study-wide points: Some public TCRs appeared in many individuals, while most sequences were rare. The study recorded 160 or so TCR beta chains that were cytomegalovirus-associated. Specific recognition of CMV antigens was confirmed in vitro for a few chains (all CMV-associated). Reports indicated that the classifier achieved high specificity and sensitivity in diagnosing cytomegalovirus status.

The TCR sequence derives from a woman aged 30 to 39 in good health and CMV-seronegative. The sequenced sample was PBMCs.

The CDR3 loop reads CASSRTGLGVDTQYF. The CDR3 region has the DNA TGTGCCAGCAGCCGAACGGGACTAGGGGTGGATACGCAGTATTTT. J is TRBJ2-3 and V is TRBV4-2; TRBD2 matches 8 bases. Germline values: CDR1 LGHNA, CDR2 YNFKEQ. V lost 4 bases and J lost 6; bases outside the gene matches: 9. The CDR3 runs 15 residues.